The 30 T cell receptor beta chains below were found in one sample sequenced in a study of blood T cell repertoires in COVID-19. TCRdb's copy holds only in-frame clones and misses some; the assay was immunoSEQ multiplex PCR. The repertoire holds 250,000 to 300,000 clones, with about four fifths as singletons. Sequences were obtained from peripheral blood. The receptors originated from a woman aged 55-70 years with active or convalescent COVID-19.

The V gene is TRBV23-1, the J gene TRBJ1-6; D is uncertain. TRBV23-1 is annotated as an ORF whose role is uncertain. This CDR3 is built from 16 residues. V was clipped by 8 bases and J by 7 bases, with 21 bases between them. CDR3 nucleotides: TGCGCCAGCTCCGCACGGAGGGTGGGCCCCAATTCACCCCTCCACTTT. This gives the protein CASSARRVGPNSPLHF.

This clone was seen more than once but under ten times. This chain links TRBV6-2 or TRBV6-3 with TRBJ1-5, with D maybe TRBD1 (6 bases). With 6 bases removed from V and 1 base from J, the gap between germline ends came to 22 bases. There are 18 residues in the CDR3. Germline V gene sequence: CDR1 MNHEY, CDR2 SVGEGT. CDR3 sequence (DNA): TGTGCCAGCAGGCCTTTAGCCTTGACAGGAATGAGCAATCAGCCCCAGCATTTT. This translates into CASRPLALTGMSNQPQHF.

V gene TRBV7-8 combines with J gene TRBJ1-5; possibly TRBD1 for D (6 bases). Germline CDR1 and CDR2: SGHVS and FQNEAQ. V lost 0 bases to trimming and J lost 5 bases, with 14 bases between them. The CDR3 runs to 16 residues. The CDR3 DNA reads TGTGCCAGCAGCTTAGCGGAACAGGGCGAGGATCAGCCCCAGCATTTT. The encoded protein is CASSLAEQGEDQPQHF.

The chain links TRBV3-1 (or the pseudogene TRBV3-2) to TRBJ1-4, with D possibly matching TRBD1 (6 bases). The CDR3 length is 16 residues. V lost 5 bases to trimming and J lost 4 bases, with 17 bases between them. The V gene's germline CDR1 is LGHDT and CDR2 YNNKEL (reference sequence). This CDR3 is CASSGRTAGHNEKLFF. CDR3 coding DNA: TGTGCCAGCAGCGGGCGGACAGCAGGTCATAATGAAAAACTGTTTTTT.

The V call is TRBV20-1, the J call TRBJ2-1, with 7 bases that match TRBD2. The germline V gene encodes CDR1 DFQATT and CDR2 SNEGSKA (reference sequence). The ends lost 3 bases at V and 0 bases at J; junction bases unmatched: 11. The CDR3 is 17 amino acids. DNA of the CDR3: TGCAGTGCTAGTCGTGGGCTGGGGGGGGACTCCTACAATGAGCAGTTCTTC. Translated, it gives CSASRGLGGDSYNEQFF.

V usage is TRBV19 and J usage is TRBJ1-2, with D unclear. The V and J ends lost 7 bases and 2 bases respectively, with 14 bases between them. Germline-derived CDR1 and CDR2 are LNHDA and SQIVND (reference sequence). The CDR3 is 14 residues long. This chain's CDR3 is CASTATLTNYGYTF. CDR3 sequence (DNA): TGTGCCAGTACCGCGACACTTACGAACTATGGCTACACCTTC. Variable domain in full (rest from reference TRBV19 and TRBJ1-2): DGGITQSPKYLFRKEGQNVTLSCEQNLNHDAMYWYRQDPGQGLRLIYYSQIVNDFQKGDIAEGYSVSREKKESFPLTVTSAQKNPTAFYLCASTATLTNYGYTFGSGTRLTVV.

V is TRBV9 and J is TRBJ2-1; 11 bases line up with TRBD2. The ends lost 0 bases at V and 6 bases at J; junction bases unmatched: 8. The germline V gene encodes CDR1 SGDLS and CDR2 YYNGEE. CDR3 length: 17 residues. The CDR3 coding sequence is TGTGCCAGCAGCGTAGAGGGTAGCGGGGGGGCTCCCAATGAGCAGTTCTTC. Its protein is CASSVEGSGGAPNEQFF.

The rearrangement links TRBV2 to TRBJ2-3; tentative D call: TRBD1 (5 bases). CDR1 and CDR2 (germline): SNHLY, FYNNEI. Trimming shortened V by 6 bases and J by 2 bases, and 15 bases separated the two germline ends. There are 15 residues in the CDR3. The CDR3 is CASSLQATFTDTQYF. Here the CDR3 DNA reads TGTGCCAGCAGCCTACAGGCAACCTTCACAGATACGCAGTATTTT. The variable domain in full, completed from reference TRBV2 and TRBJ2-3, reads EPEVTQTPSHQVTQMGQEVILRCVPISNHLYFYWYRQILGQKVEFLVSFYNNEISEKSEIFDDQFSVERPDGSNFTLKIRSTKLEDSAMYFCASSLQATFTDTQYFGPGTRLTVL.

The CDR3 DNA is TGTGCCAGCAGACCAACAGGGCAGGGCACTGAAGCTTTCTTT. Translation gives CASRPTGQGTEAFF. J is TRBJ1-1 and V is TRBV5-6; D possibly corresponds to TRBD1 (6 bases). Germline CDR1 reads SGHDT; CDR2 reads YYEEEE. V shed 5 bases and J shed 4 bases, with 15 bases lying between them. The CDR3 totals 14 residues.

J is TRBJ1-1 and V is TRBV7-9; no definite D call. The germline V gene encodes CDR1 SEHNR and CDR2 FQNEAQ (reference sequence). The CDR3 is 12 residues long. V was shortened by 5 bases and J by 3 bases, with 7 bases between the two germline ends. CDR3 nucleotides: TGTGCCAGCAGCGAGAGGGACACTGAAGCTTTCTTT. This codes for CASSERDTEAFF.

This sequence joins TRBV28 and TRBJ2-1; 12 bases map to TRBD2. The V and J ends lost 4 bases and 7 bases, in that order; junction bases with no gene match: 5. The germline V gene encodes CDR1 MDHEN and CDR2 SYDVKM. This CDR3 is built from 15 residues. The CDR3 DNA follows: TGTGCCAGCAGTTCTAGCGGGGGGGCGCGGAATGAGCAGTTCTTC. Translation: CASSSSGGARNEQFF.

The J gene is TRBJ1-2, the V gene TRBV10-1; 10 positions match TRBD1. Trimming took 2 bases from V and 4 from J; bases not matched to a gene: 10. Germline V gene data show CDR1 as WNHNN and CDR2 as SYGVQD (reference sequence). This CDR3 has 17 amino acids. CDR3 sequence reads: CASSEIGGGQGTYGYTF. CDR3 in DNA: TGCGCCAGCAGTGAGATAGGGGGGGGACAGGGGACCTATGGCTACACCTTC.

The rearrangement uses TRBV4-3 and TRBJ1-1, with TRBD1 matching over 7 bases. Trimming at V came to 3 bases and at J to 10 bases, leaving 11 bases not matched to a gene. CDR1 is LGHNA and CDR2 is YSLEER in the germline V gene. The CDR3 has 14 residues. The CDR3 protein is CASSHKGGAGGAFF. The CDR3 nucleotides read TGCGCCAGCAGCCACAAAGGAGGGGCAGGGGGAGCTTTCTTT.

The chain combines TRBV6-6 with TRBJ1-1; 9 bases match TRBD1. This CDR3 spans 14 amino acids. Germline lookup yields CDR1 MNHNY and CDR2 SVGAGI (reference sequence). V lost 6 bases to trimming and J lost 5 bases; unmatched junction nucleotides: 7. As DNA, the CDR3 is TGTGCCAGCAGCTCCGGGACAGGGAAGACTGAAGCTTTCTTT. It is translated as CASSSGTGKTEAFF.

The chain recombines TRBV19 with TRBJ2-5; a weak D match, TRBD1 (6 bases). The germline V and J ends were trimmed by 5 bases and 5 bases, with 12 bases remaining between them. The CDR3 length is 13 residues. CDR1 is LNHDA, CDR2 SQIVND, per germline (reference sequence). The CDR3 reads CASSEQGRETQYF. The CDR3 region has the DNA TGTGCCAGTAGTGAACAGGGCCGGGAGACCCAGTACTTC.

The V gene is TRBV21-1, the J gene TRBJ1-1; the table's D call, TRBD1, was not checked against the DNA. TRBV21-1 is a recognized pseudogene. This CDR3 is 14 amino acids long. This chain's CDR3 is CASSKGHQGTEAFF. The CDR3 bases are TGTGCCAGCAGCAAAGGTCACCAGGGGACTGAAGCTTTCTTT.

This clone has more than one count but fewer than ten. V is TRBV7-3 and J is TRBJ2-7; 8 nucleotides align to TRBD1. Per the germline V gene, CDR1 is SGHTA and CDR2 is FQGTGA. There are 15 residues in the CDR3. Germline trimming cut 2 bases from V and 3 bases from J; bases unmatched to any gene: 6. The CDR3 here is CASSLDSGGHYEQYF. The CDR3 bases are TGTGCCAGCAGCTTAGATTCAGGGGGCCACTACGAGCAGTACTTC.

In its sample, this clone was seen once. The rearrangement links TRBV3-1 (or the pseudogene TRBV3-2) to TRBJ2-3; no clear D gene. This CDR3 has 14 residues. From germline, CDR1 is LGHDT and CDR2 YNNKEL (reference sequence). The V end lost 3 bases, the J end lost 0 bases, and 7 bases lay between the germline ends. CDR3 sequence: CASSHRPSTDTQYF. CDR3 DNA: TGTGCCAGCAGCCATCGTCCTAGCACAGATACGCAGTATTTT.

This clone has just a few counts. This rearrangement joins TRBV2 to TRBJ1-2, with 10 bases identical to TRBD1. The CDR3 is made up of 14 amino acids. Germline V gene lookup returns CDR1 SNHLY and CDR2 FYNNEI. V shed 8 bases and J 7 bases; nucleotides not matched to a gene: 10. CDR3 sequence reads: CASRRDRGTIGYTF. The CDR3 bases are TGTGCCAGCCGACGGGACAGGGGAACTATTGGCTACACCTTC.

This chain uses TRBV19 with TRBJ2-7, with 11 nucleotides matching TRBD1. Germline assignment: CDR1 LNHDA and CDR2 SQIVND (reference sequence). CDR3 length equals 15 residues. Germline trimming cut 6 bases from V and 3 bases from J; bases unmatched to any gene: 7. The CDR3 DNA reads TGTGCCAGTAGCAAGGGACAGGGGGAAGTCTACGAGCAGTACTTC. Its translation is CASSKGQGEVYEQYF.

The chain has TRBV6-5 and TRBJ2-5, with TRBD2 identical over 11 bases. CDR1 is MNHEY and CDR2 is SVGAGI in the germline V gene. Trimming took 8 bases from V and 1 from J; bases not matched to a gene: 3. CDR3 size: 14 residues. The CDR3 sequence: CASGGLAVQETQYF. The CDR3 DNA is TGTGCCAGCGGGGGACTAGCGGTCCAAGAGACCCAGTACTTC.

V gene TRBV4-2 combines with J gene TRBJ2-5; TRBD2 matches 13 bases. The CDR3 runs to 16 residues. Germline-derived CDR1 and CDR2 are LGHNA and YNFKEQ. V lost 1 base to trimming and J lost 4 bases; unmatched junction nucleotides: 3. The CDR3 DNA reads as TGTGCCAGCAGCCAAGTTACTAGCGGGGGGGTAGAGACCCAGTACTTC. Its translation is CASSQVTSGGVETQYF.

This clone was observed a single time. The V call is TRBV12-3 or TRBV12-4, the J call TRBJ2-7; D might be TRBD1 (5 bases). The CDR3 is made up of 13 amino acids. V shed 3 bases and J shed 7 bases, with 13 bases lying between them. The CDR3 loop is CASSLGPAVEQYF. CDR3 in DNA: TGTGCCAGCAGTTTGGGGCCGGCGGTTGAGCAGTACTTC.

The rearrangement uses TRBV2 and TRBJ1-2, with TRBD1 identical over 7 bases. Trimming took 11 bases from V and 5 from J; bases not matched to a gene: 14. Germline assignment: CDR1 SNHLY and CDR2 FYNNEI. CDR3 size: 14 residues. The CDR3 is CAGGPDRDLYGYTF. The CDR3 region has the DNA TGTGCCGGGGGCCCTGACAGGGACCTTTATGGCTACACCTTC.

V and J are TRBV7-3 and TRBJ2-2; 10 nucleotides line up with TRBD1. Germline V gives CDR1 SGHTA, CDR2 FQGTGA. V lost 10 bases, J lost 5 bases, and 10 bases stayed unmatched. The CDR3 runs 15 residues. This chain's CDR3 is CATSVGDRGTGELFF. In DNA form, the CDR3 reads TGTGCCACTTCTGTTGGGGACAGGGGAACCGGGGAGCTGTTTTTT.

The rearrangement uses TRBV7-2 and TRBJ1-1; D is ambiguous. The germline V gene encodes CDR1 SGHTA and CDR2 FQGNSA. The CDR3 covers 15 residues. V gave up 7 bases and J gave up 0 bases, with 15 bases separating them. The CDR3, as DNA: TGTGCCAGCAATCCGGTCACCCTCATGAACACTGAAGCTTTCTTT. As protein: CASNPVTLMNTEAFF.

J is TRBJ1-1 and V is TRBV19, with 9 bases identical to TRBD1. CDR1 and CDR2 from the germline V gene are LNHDA and SQIVND (reference sequence). The J segment lost 3 bases and the V segment lost 5 bases, leaving 10 bases of the junction unmatched. The CDR3 spans 16 residues. The CDR3 region has the DNA TGTGCCAGTAGTTCGGGGGACAGGGTCAGGGACACTGAAGCTTTCTTT. Residues: CASSSGDRVRDTEAFF.

CDR3 coding DNA: TGTGCCAGCAGCTTCGCTAGCTGGACAGCCTCCTACGAGCAGTACTTC. It codes for CASSFASWTASYEQYF. This chain connects TRBV7-9 to TRBJ2-7; TRBD1 is a possible D gene (6 bases). The germline V gene encodes CDR1 SEHNR and CDR2 FQNEAQ (reference sequence). V lost 3 bases to trimming and J lost 0 bases, with 15 bases between them. The length of the CDR3 is 16 residues.

This chain joins TRBV6-2 or TRBV6-3 and TRBJ2-7, with 7 bases fitting TRBD2. J lost 4 bases, V lost 5 bases, and 17 bases had no gene match. This CDR3 is built from 17 residues. Germline V gene lookup returns CDR1 MNHEY and CDR2 SVGEGT. DNA for the CDR3: TGTGCCAGCAGTGTTCGGGGCGCGGGACTAAGAATTTACGAGCAGTACTTC. This codes for CASSVRGAGLRIYEQYF.

The chain is built from TRBV7-3 and TRBJ2-3; TRBD2 matches 13 bases. The CDR3 totals 19 residues. Germline V gene lookup returns CDR1 SGHTA and CDR2 FQGTGA. Trimming removed 5 bases from V and 1 base from J; junction bases left unmatched: 12. This CDR3 is CASSPQGLAGARGTDTQYF. The CDR3 bases are TGTGCCAGCAGCCCCCAAGGACTAGCGGGGGCCCGGGGCACAGATACGCAGTATTTT. The full variable domain, rest sourced from reference TRBV7-3 and TRBJ2-3, is GAGVSQTPSNKVTEKGKYVELRCDPISGHTALYWYRQSLGQGPEFLIYFQGTGAADDSGLPNDRFFAVRPEGSVSTLKIQRTERGDSAVYLCASSPQGLAGARGTDTQYFGPGTRLTVL.